What follows describes a single T cell receptor (beta chain). This clone showed up many times. This receptor's antigen is unknown. Within one base of it there is no much larger clone, and no base qualities were kept. Interpreted using the paper, the treatment or condition label stands for: high-dose cyclophosphamide on days +3 and +4 as single-agent GVHD prophylaxis. For conditioning, the PTCy patients got busulfan and fludarabine, then a related or unrelated marrow graft, followed by cyclophosphamide on days +3 and +4. The PTCy-treated patients were drawn from a prospective, multi-institutional clinical trial. Peripheral blood and bone marrow mononuclear cells were isolated by Ficoll-Hypaque density centrifugation and cryopreserved. Genomic DNA was used for TRB sequencing, which was performed with the immunoSEQ assay at survey resolution or with the hsTCRB kit. Under the source paper's analysis protocol: The immunoSEQ software handled initial read processing, and the LymphoSeq R package was used for repertoire analyses. Clonality was computed as 1 minus normalized Shannon entropy, and a Gini coefficient was also calculated for each TRB dataset. To infer phenotypes in unsorted samples, TRB sequences from sorted subsets of the recipient or donor were mapped onto the unsorted samples of the same recipient. Not all clones reach the TCRdb copy of this immuneACCESS table, which keeps in-frame sequences only. Checked studies attribute under half of the gap to unresolved V genes and leave the rest unexplained. That table gives V, J and clone size, and the DNA gave D and trimming. With approximately 17,000 clones recorded, this sample contains no clone counted only once. Around 0.57% of the sample goes to the ten largest clones.

The sample originates from a study of T cells after posttransplantation cyclophosphamide (dated by TCRdb to the mid-2010s). Study-level background: The study tracked T cell repertoire reconstitution by TRB sequencing after myeloablative bone marrow transplantation using posttransplantation cyclophosphamide as GVHD prophylaxis. Samples from about 33 PTCy-treated patients, along with samples from roughly 15 of their related bone marrow donors, underwent antigen receptor sequencing. Public TRB sequences were checked against a database of over 3,500 sequences associated with responses to pathogens, tumor antigens, self-antigens and alloantigens. Because TRA and TRB clonality correlated tightly in 9 samples, later TCR analyses were limited to TRB. Up to roughly 3 additional blood samples from 2 to 5.2 years after transplant were also TRB-sequenced in 3 patients, as was pretransplant blood from several patients. TRB sequencing was performed on blood from all 35 or so PTCy patients with 1-year posttransplant specimens.

Findings and caveats that apply to the study as a whole: Across approximately 45 patients, TRB clonality was highly associated with recipient CMV seropositivity and CMV reactivation, and PTCy diversity was similar to diversity in CNI/methotrexate controls. Donor-recipient similarity was low at 1-2 months but increased during the first year, and donor CD8+ memory clones often dominated later blood repertoires. The TRB repertoires of T cells infiltrating skin or GI tract showed only limited overlap with the TRB repertoires of T cells in blood.

From the cysteine up to the phenylalanine, the CDR3 has a length of 15 residues. The DNA shown is the 45-base CDR3, in frame from base 1. According to the germline V gene (reference sequence), CDR1 reads LNHDA and CDR2 reads SQIVND. Trimming accounts for 4 bases at V and 5 bases at J, while the number of junction bases matched to no gene is 10. This clonotype was obtained from a female patient under 45 who received an allogeneic stem cell transplant from a related donor, was CMV-positive, and had no GVHD. Some T cells may originate with the graft donor following a transplant. Recombination linked TRBV19 to TRBJ2-7; TRBD1 fits 8 bases in the junction. The starting material was PBMCs, obtained after allogeneic stem cell transplant with posttransplant cyclophosphamide. The CDR3 sequence is CASSTLGQGVDEQYF. The nucleotide sequence reads as follows: TGTGCCAGTAGTACCTTAGGACAGGGTGTGGACGAGCAGTACTTC.